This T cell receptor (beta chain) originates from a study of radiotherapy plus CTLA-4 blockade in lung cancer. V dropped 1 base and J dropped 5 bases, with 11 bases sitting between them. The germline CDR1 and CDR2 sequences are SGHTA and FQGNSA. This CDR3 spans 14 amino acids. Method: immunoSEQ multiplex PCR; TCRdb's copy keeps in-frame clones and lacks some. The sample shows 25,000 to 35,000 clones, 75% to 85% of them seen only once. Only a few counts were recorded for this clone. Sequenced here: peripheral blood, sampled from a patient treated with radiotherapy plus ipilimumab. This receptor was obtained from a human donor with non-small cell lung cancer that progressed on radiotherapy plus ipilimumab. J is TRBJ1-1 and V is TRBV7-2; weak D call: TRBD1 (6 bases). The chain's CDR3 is CASSLERGWTEAFF. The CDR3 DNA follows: TGTGCCAGCAGCTTAGAAAGGGGGTGGACTGAAGCTTTCTTT.